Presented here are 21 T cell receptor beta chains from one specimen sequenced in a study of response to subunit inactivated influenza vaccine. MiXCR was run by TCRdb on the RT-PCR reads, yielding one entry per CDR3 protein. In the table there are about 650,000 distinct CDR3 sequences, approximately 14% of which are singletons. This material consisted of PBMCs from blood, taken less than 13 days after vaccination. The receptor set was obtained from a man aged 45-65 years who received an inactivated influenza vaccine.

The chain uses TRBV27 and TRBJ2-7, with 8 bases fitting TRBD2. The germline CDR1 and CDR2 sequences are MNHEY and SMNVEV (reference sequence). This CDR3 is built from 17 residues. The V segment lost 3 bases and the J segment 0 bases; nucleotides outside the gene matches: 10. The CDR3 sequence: CASSFVLGTSGSYEQYF. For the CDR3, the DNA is TGTGCCAGCAGTTTCGTTTTGGGAACTAGCGGCTCCTACGAGCAGTACTTC.

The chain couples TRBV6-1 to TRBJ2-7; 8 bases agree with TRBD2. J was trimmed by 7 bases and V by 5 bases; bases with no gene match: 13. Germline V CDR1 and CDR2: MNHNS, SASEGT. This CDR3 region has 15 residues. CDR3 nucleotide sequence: TGTGCCAGCAGTCCGCGGGGAGCGGGAGTCGGGGAGCAGTACTTC. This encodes CASSPRGAGVGEQYF.

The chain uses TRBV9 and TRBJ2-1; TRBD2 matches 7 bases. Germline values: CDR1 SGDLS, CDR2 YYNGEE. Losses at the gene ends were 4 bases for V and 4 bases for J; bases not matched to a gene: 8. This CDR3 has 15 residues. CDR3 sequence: CASSLRGEVYNEQFF. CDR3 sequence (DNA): TGTGCCAGCAGCCTACGGGGGGAAGTGTACAATGAGCAGTTCTTC.

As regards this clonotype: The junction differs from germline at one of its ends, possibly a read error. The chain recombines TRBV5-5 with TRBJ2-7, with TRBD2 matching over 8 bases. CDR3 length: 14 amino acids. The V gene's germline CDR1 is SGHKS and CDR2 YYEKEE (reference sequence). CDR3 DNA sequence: TGTGCCAGCAGCTGGTCGGGGGGGGTCTACGAACAGTACTTC. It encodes CASSWSGGVYEQYF.

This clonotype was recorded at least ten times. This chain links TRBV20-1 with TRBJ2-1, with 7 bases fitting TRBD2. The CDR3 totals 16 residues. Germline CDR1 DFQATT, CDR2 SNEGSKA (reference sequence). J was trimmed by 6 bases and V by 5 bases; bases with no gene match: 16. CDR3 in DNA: TGCAGTGCTCCGTGGACTAGGGCCGGAGTCACCAATGAGCAGTTCTTC. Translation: CSAPWTRAGVTNEQFF.

CDR3 in amino acids: CASSDGTGADTQYF. CDR3 coding DNA: TGTGCCAGCAGTGATGGGACAGGGGCAGATACGCAGTATTTT. The chain combines TRBV2 with TRBJ2-3; the match to TRBD1 covers 10 bases. With 3 bases clipped from V and 4 bases from J, the junction kept 1 base outside the gene matches. Per the germline V gene, CDR1 is SNHLY and CDR2 is FYNNEI. This CDR3 has 14 amino acids.

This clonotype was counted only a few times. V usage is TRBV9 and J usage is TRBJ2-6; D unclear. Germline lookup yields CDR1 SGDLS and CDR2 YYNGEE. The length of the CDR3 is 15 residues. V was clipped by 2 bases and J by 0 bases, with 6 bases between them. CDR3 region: CASSVRYSGANVLTF. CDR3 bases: TGTGCCAGCAGCGTTAGATACTCTGGGGCCAACGTCCTGACTTTC.

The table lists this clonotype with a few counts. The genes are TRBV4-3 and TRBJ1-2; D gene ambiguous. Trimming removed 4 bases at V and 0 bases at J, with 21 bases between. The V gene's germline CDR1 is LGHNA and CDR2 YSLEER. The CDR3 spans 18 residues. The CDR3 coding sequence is TGCGCCAGCAGCCCGTTTAGTATTGCCTTTTCTTCTAACTATGGCTACACCTTC. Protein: CASSPFSIAFSSNYGYTF.

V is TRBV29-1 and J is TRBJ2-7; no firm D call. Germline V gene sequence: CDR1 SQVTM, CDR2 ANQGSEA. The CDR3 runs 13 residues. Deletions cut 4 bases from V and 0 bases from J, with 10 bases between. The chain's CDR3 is CSVAPKLSYEQYF. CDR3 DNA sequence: TGCAGCGTTGCTCCGAAGCTCTCCTACGAGCAGTACTTC.

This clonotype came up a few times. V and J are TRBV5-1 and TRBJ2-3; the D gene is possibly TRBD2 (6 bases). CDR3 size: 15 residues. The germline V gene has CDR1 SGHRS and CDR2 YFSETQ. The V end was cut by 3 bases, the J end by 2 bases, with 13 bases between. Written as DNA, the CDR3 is TGCGCCAGCAGCTCCCGGAGGGGAAACACAGATACGCAGTATTTT. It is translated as CASSSRRGNTDTQYF.

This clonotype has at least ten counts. The CDR3 DNA is TGTGCCATCGCACCGGCTAGCGGGAGTTTGTCCGAGACCCAGTACTTC. The encoded protein is CAIAPASGSLSETQYF. The chain has TRBV10-3 and TRBJ2-5, with 10 bases aligning to TRBD2. Trimming removed 8 bases from V and 5 bases from J; junction bases left unmatched: 14. Looked up from germline, CDR1 is ENHRY and CDR2 is SYGVKD. The CDR3 has 16 amino acids.

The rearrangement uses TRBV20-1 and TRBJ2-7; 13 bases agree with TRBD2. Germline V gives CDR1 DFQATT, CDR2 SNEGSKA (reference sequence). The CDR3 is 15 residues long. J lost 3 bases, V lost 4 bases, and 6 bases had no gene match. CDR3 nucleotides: TGCAGTGCTACCCCGGGACTAGCGGGATACTACGAGCAGTACTTC. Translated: CSATPGLAGYYEQYF.

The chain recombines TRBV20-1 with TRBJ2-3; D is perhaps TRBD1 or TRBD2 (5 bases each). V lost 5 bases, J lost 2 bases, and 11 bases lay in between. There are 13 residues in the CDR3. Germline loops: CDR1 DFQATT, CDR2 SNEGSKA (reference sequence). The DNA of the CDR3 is TGCAGTGCTGCCGGGACCAACACAGATACGCAGTATTTT. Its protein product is CSAAGTNTDTQYF.

The CDR3 region is CSAPQGNTIYF. The CDR3 DNA is TGCAGTGCTCCCCAAGGAAACACCATATATTTT. The gene calls are TRBV20-1 and TRBJ1-3; D not resolved. V was pared by 5 bases and J by 4 bases, with 6 bases between. The CDR3 spans 11 residues. The germline V gene has CDR1 DFQATT and CDR2 SNEGSKA (reference sequence).

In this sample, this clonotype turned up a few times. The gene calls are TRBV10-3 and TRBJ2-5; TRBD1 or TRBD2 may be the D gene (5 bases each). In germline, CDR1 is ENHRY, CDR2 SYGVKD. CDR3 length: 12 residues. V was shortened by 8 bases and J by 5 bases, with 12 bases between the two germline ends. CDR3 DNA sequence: TGTGCCATCGGCCCTGAGGGGGAGACCCAGTACTTC. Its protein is CAIGPEGETQYF.

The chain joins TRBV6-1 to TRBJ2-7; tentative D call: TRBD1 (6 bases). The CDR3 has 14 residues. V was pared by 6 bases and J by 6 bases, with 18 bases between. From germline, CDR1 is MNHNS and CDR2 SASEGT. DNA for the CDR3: TGTGCCAGCAGGACCTACCGACAGGTGGGCGAGCAGTACTTC. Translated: CASRTYRQVGEQYF.

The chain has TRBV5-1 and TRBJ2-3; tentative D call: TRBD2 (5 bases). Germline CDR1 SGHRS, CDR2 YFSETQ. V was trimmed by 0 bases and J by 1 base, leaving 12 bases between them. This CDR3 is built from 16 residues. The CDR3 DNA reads TGCGCCAGCAGCTTGGCCACCCGGCGGGGCACAGATACGCAGTATTTT. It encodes CASSLATRRGTDTQYF.

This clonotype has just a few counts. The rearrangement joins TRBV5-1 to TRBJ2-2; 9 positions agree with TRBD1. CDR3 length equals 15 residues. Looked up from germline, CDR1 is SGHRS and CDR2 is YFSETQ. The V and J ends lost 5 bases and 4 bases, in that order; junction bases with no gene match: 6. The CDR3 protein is CASRPGQGATGELFF. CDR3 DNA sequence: TGCGCCAGCAGACCGGGACAGGGTGCCACCGGGGAGCTGTTTTTT.

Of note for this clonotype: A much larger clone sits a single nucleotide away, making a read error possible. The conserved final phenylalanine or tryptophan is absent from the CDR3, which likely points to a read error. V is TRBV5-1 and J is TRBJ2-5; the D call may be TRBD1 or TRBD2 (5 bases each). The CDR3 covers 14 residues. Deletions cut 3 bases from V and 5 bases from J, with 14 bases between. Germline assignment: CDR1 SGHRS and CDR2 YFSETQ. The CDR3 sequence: CASSWRTEGETQYL. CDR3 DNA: TGCGCCAGCAGCTGGAGGACTGAGGGGGAGACCCAGTACCTC.

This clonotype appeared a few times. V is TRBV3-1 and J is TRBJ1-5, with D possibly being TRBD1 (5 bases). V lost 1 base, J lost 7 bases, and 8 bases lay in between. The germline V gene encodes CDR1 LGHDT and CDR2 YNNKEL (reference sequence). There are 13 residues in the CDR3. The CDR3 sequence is CASSQVPGQPQHF. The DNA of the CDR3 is TGTGCCAGCAGCCAAGTGCCAGGGCAGCCCCAGCATTTT.

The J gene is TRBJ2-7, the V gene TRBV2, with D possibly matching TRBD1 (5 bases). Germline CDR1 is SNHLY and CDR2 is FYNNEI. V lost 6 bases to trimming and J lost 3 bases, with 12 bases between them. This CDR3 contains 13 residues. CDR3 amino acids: CASRAGLFYEQYF. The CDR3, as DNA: TGTGCCAGCAGGGCAGGGTTGTTCTACGAGCAGTACTTC. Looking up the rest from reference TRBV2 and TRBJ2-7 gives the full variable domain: EPEVTQTPSHQVTQMGQEVILRCVPISNHLYFYWYRQILGQKVEFLVSFYNNEISEKSEIFDDQFSVERPDGSNFTLKIRSTKLEDSAMYFCASRAGLFYEQYFGPGTRLTVT.